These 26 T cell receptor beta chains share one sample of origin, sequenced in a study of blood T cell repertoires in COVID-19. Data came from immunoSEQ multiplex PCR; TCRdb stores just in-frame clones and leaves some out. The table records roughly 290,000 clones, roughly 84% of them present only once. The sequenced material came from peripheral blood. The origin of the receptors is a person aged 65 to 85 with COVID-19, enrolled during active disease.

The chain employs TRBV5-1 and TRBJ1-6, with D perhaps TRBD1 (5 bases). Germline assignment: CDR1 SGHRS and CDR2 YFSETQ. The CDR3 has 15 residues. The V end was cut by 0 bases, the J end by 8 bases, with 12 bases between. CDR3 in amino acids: CASSLESQGYSPLHF. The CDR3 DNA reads TGCGCCAGCAGCTTGGAGTCCCAGGGATATTCACCCCTCCACTTT.

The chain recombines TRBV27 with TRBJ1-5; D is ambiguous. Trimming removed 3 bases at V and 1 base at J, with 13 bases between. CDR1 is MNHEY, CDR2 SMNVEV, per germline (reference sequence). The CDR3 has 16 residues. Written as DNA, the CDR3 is TGTGCCAGCAGTTTCGGCGGAGGCTTCAGCAATCAGCCCCAGCATTTT. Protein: CASSFGGGFSNQPQHF.

The CDR3 spells CASSQRLGQETQYF. CDR3 nucleotides: TGTGCCAGCAGCCAAAGACTAGGCCAAGAGACCCAGTACTTC. This sequence joins TRBV27 and TRBJ2-5; D possibly corresponds to TRBD2 (6 bases). The V gene's germline CDR1 is MNHEY and CDR2 SMNVEV (reference sequence). The CDR3 covers 14 residues. With 6 bases removed from V and 1 base from J, the gap between germline ends came to 12 bases.

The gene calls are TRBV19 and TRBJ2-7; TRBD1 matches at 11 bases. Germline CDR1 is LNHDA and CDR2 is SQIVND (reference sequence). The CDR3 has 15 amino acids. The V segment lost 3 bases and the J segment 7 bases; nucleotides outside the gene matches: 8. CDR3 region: CASSIPGQGAREQYF. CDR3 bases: TGTGCCAGTAGTATCCCCGGACAGGGGGCGAGGGAGCAGTACTTC.

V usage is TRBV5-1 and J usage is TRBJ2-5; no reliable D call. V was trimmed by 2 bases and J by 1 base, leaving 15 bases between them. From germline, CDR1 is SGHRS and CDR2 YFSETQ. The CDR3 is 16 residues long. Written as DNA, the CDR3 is TGCGCCAGCAGCTTAGTCGGGTCGCTTAGCCAAGAGACCCAGTACTTC. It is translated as CASSLVGSLSQETQYF.

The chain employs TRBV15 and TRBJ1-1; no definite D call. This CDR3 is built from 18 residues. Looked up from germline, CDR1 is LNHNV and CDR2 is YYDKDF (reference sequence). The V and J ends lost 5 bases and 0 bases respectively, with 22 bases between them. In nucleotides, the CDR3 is TGTGCCACCAGCTTCGAGGTGATGGTCGAAAGCATGAACACTGAAGCTTTCTTT. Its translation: CATSFEVMVESMNTEAFF.

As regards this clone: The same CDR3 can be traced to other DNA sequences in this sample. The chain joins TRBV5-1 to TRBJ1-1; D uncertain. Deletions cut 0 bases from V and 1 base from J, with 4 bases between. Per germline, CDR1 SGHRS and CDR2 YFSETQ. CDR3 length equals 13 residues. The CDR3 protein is CASSLAGNTEAFF. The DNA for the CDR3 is TGCGCCAGCAGCTTGGCCGGGAACACTGAAGCTTTCTTT.

CDR3 nucleotide sequence: TGTGCCAGCAGTTACTCGACAGTGGGAGCGGGGGGGCGAGAGACCCAGTACTTC. This sequence encodes CASSYSTVGAGGRETQYF. V is TRBV6-2 or TRBV6-3 and J is TRBJ2-5; 10 bases agree with TRBD2. The trim removed 0 bases at V and 4 bases at J, leaving 11 bases unmatched. CDR1 is MNHEY and CDR2 is SVGEGT in the germline V gene. This CDR3 has 18 residues.

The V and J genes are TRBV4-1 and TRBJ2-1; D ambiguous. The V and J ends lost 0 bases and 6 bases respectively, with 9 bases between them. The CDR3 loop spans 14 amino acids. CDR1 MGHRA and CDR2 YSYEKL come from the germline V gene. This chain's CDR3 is CASSQDFGSNEQFF. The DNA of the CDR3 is TGCGCCAGCAGCCAAGATTTTGGTAGCAATGAGCAGTTCTTC.

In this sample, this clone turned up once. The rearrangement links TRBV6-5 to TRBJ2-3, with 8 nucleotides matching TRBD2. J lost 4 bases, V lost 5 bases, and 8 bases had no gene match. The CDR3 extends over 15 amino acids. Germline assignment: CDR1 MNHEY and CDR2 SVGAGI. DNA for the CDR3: TGTGCCAGCAGTAAGCTAGCGGGTAACCCAGATACGCAGTATTTT. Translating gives CASSKLAGNPDTQYF.

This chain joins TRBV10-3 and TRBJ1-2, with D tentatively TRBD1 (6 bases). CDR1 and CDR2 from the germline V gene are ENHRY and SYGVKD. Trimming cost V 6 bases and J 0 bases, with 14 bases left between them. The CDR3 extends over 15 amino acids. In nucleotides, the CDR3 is TGTGCCATCAGGTCCGGGGGGGCATCTAACTATGGCTACACCTTC. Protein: CAIRSGGASNYGYTF.

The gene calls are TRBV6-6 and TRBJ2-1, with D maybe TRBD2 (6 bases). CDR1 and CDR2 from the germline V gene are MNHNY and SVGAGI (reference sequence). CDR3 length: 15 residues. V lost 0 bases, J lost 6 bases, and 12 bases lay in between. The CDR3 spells CASSYSPGVGNEQFF. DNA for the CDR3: TGTGCCAGCAGTTACTCGCCGGGAGTAGGCAATGAGCAGTTCTTC.

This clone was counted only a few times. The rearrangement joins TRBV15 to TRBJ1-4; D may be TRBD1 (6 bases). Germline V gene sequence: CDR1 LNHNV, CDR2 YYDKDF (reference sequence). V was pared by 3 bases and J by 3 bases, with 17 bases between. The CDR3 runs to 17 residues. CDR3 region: CATSSLSGGGSNEKLFF. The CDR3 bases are TGTGCCACCAGCAGCTTATCCGGCGGGGGCTCTAATGAAAAACTGTTTTTT.

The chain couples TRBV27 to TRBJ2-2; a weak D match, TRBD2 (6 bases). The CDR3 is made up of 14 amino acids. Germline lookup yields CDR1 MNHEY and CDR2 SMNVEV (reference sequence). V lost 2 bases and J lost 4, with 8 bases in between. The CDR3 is CASSLHGSTGELFF. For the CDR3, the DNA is TGTGCCAGCAGTTTACACGGGAGCACCGGGGAGCTGTTTTTT.

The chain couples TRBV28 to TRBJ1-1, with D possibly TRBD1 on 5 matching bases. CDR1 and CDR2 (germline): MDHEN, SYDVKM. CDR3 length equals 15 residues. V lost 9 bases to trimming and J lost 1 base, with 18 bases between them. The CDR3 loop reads CASTPGGVGNTEAFF. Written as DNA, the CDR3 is TGTGCCAGTACCCCGGGGGGGGTGGGGAACACTGAAGCTTTCTTT.

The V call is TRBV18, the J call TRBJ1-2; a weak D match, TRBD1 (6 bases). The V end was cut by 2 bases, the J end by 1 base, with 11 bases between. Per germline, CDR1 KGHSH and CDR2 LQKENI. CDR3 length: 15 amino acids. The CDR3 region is CASSPGQPDNYGYTF. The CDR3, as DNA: TGTGCCAGCTCACCAGGACAGCCCGATAACTATGGCTACACCTTC.

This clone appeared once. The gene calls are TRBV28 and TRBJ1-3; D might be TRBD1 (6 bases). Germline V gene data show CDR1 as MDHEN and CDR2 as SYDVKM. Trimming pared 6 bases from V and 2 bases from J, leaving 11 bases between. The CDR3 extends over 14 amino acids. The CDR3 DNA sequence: TGTGCCAGCAGCCAGGGGTTCGCTGGAAACACCATATATTTT. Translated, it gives CASSQGFAGNTIYF.

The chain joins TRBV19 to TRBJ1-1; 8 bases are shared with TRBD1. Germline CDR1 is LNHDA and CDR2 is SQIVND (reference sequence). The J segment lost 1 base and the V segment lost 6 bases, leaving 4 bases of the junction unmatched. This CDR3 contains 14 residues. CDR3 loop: CASRMTGANTEAFF. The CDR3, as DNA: TGTGCCAGTAGGATGACAGGGGCGAACACTGAAGCTTTCTTT.

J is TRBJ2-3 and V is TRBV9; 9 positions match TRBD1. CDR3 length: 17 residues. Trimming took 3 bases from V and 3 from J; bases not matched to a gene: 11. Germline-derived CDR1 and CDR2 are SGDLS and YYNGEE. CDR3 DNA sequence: TGTGCCAGCAGCGCAACGACCGGGACAGGGATAACAGATACGCAGTATTTT. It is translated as CASSATTGTGITDTQYF.

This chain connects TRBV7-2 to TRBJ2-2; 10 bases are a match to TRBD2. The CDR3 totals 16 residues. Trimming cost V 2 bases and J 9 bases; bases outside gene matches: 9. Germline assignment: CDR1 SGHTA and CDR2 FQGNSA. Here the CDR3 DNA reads TGTGCCAGCAGCTTAAGCGGGAGGGGTACCTATCGGGAGCTGTTTTTT. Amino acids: CASSLSGRGTYRELFF.

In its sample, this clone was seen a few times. The CDR3 is CASSTARGSNQPQHF. For the CDR3, the DNA is TGTGCCAGCAGTACAGCCCGAGGGAGCAATCAGCCCCAGCATTTT. This chain connects TRBV6-2 or TRBV6-3 to TRBJ1-5; D remains ambiguous. Looked up from germline, CDR1 is MNHEY and CDR2 is SVGEGT. V lost 5 bases to trimming and J lost 1 base, with 12 bases between them. The CDR3 covers 15 residues.

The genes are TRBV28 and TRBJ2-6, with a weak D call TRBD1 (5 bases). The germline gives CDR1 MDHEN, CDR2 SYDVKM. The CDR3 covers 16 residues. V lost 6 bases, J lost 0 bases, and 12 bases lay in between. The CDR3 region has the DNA TGTGCCAGCAGCCAGGGAAGCGCCTCTGGGGCCAACGTCCTGACTTTC. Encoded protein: CASSQGSASGANVLTF.

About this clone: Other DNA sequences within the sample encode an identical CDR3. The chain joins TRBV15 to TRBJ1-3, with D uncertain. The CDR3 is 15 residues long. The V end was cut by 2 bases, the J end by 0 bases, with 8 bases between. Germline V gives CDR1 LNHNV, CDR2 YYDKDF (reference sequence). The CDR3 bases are TGTGCCACCAGCAGAACCGGGAGCTCTGGAAACACCATATATTTT. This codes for CATSRTGSSGNTIYF.

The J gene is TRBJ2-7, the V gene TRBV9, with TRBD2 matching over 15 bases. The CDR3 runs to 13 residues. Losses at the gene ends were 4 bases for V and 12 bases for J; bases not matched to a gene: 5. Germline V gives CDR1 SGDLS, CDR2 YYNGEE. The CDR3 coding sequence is TGTGCCAGCAGCTCGGGACTAGCGGGGGGAGTGTACTTC. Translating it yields CASSSGLAGGVYF.

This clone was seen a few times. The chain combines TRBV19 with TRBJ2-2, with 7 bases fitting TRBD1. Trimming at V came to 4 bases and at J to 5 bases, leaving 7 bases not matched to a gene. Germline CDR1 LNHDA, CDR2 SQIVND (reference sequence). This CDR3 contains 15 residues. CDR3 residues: CASSRAGGVTGELFF. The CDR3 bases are TGTGCCAGTAGTAGGGCAGGGGGTGTTACCGGGGAGCTGTTTTTT.

CDR3 coding DNA: TGTGCCAGCAGCCGATTAAGACAGGGAGGTGAAAAACTGTTTTTT. It encodes CASSRLRQGGEKLFF. The chain carries TRBV14 and TRBJ1-4, with TRBD1 matching over 7 bases. J gave up 7 bases and V 4 bases, and 9 bases lay outside the gene matches. CDR1 and CDR2 (germline): SGHDN, FVKESK. This CDR3 comprises 15 residues.